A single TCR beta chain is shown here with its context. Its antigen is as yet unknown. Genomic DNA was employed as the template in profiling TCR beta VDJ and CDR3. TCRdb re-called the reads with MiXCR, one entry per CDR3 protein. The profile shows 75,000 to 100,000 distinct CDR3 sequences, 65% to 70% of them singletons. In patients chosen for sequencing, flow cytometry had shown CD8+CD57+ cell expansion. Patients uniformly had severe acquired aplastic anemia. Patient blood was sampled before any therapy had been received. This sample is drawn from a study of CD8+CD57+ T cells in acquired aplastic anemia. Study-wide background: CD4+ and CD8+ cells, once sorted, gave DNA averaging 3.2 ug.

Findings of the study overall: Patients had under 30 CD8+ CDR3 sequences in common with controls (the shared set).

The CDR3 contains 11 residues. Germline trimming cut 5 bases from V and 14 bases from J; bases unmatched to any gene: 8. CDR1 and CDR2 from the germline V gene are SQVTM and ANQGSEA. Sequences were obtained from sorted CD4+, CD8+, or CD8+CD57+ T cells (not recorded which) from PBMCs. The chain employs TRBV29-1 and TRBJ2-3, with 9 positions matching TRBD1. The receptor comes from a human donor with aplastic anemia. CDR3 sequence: CSVTRDRATYF. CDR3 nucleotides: TGCAGCGTTACCAGGGACAGGGCAACGTATTTT.